A single sample is the source of the 9 T cell receptor beta chains below, sequenced in a study of patients and donors after allogeneic stem cell transplantation. Each CDR3 protein gets one entry after TCRdb re-called the RT-PCR reads with MiXCR. The sample yields approximately 410,000 distinct CDR3 sequences, 16% seen once. Sequences were obtained from blood, either unsorted or a sorted T cell fraction (not recorded which). These receptors were obtained from a human donor who was either an allogeneic HSCT recipient or a stem cell or donor lymphocyte infusion donor (not recorded which). It is not recorded whose cells these are; they may come from a transplant donor.

This clonotype has only a few counts. This chain joins TRBV28 and TRBJ1-6; D not certain. The germline V gene has CDR1 MDHEN and CDR2 SYDVKM. Trimming cost V 5 bases and J 0 bases, with 8 bases left between them. The CDR3 is 15 amino acids. The CDR3: CASSGRSSYNSPLHF. CDR3 nucleotide sequence: TGTGCCAGCAGTGGACGGAGCTCCTATAATTCACCCCTCCACTTT.

The chain carries TRBV5-4 and TRBJ2-2; D perhaps matches TRBD2 (5 bases). Germline V gene sequence: CDR1 SGHNT, CDR2 YYREEE (reference sequence). V was pared by 1 base and J by 11 bases, with 12 bases between. The CDR3 is 13 amino acids. The CDR3 DNA reads TGTGCCAGCAGCTTGCATTATCGGGGAGAGCTGTTTTTT. Its protein product is CASSLHYRGELFF.

The chain joins TRBV16 to TRBJ1-6, with 9 bases lining up with TRBD1. The CDR3 runs 15 residues. Germline CDR1 is KGHSY and CDR2 is FQNENV. V lost 3 bases, J lost 10 bases, and 7 bases stayed unmatched. This CDR3 reads CASSQAQGANSPLHF. Written as DNA, the CDR3 is TGTGCCAGCAGCCAGGCACAGGGGGCAAACTCACCCCTCCACTTT.

This clonotype appeared a few times. CDR3 sequence reads: CASREGQQPQHF. Written as DNA, the CDR3 is TGTGCCAGTAGAGAGGGACAGCAGCCCCAGCATTTT. The V and J genes are TRBV19 and TRBJ1-5, with 7 bases fitting TRBD1. Germline CDR1 reads LNHDA; CDR2 reads SQIVND (reference sequence). CDR3 length: 12 residues. The V and J ends lost 6 bases and 7 bases, in that order; junction bases with no gene match: 3.

This clonotype was observed a handful of times. The rearrangement links TRBV20-1 to TRBJ2-3; D unresolved. Germline V CDR1 and CDR2: DFQATT, SNEGSKA (reference sequence). There are 10 residues in the CDR3. Trimming left V 6 bases short and J 4 bases short, with 5 bases between. Here the CDR3 reads CSAVADTQYF. Written as DNA, the CDR3 is TGCAGTGCGGTGGCAGATACGCAGTATTTT.

This clonotype was recorded a few times. V usage is TRBV20-1 and J usage is TRBJ2-3; no definite D call. Trimming shortened V by 6 bases and J by 5 bases, and 9 bases separated the two germline ends. This CDR3 is 11 amino acids long. Germline CDR1 is DFQATT and CDR2 is SNEGSKA (reference sequence). The CDR3 bases are TGCAGTGCCGCCGTTCGAGATACGCAGTATTTT. It yields the protein CSAAVRDTQYF.

This clonotype was detected only a few times. This chain connects TRBV10-3 to TRBJ1-2; the match to TRBD1 covers 11 bases. From germline, CDR1 is ENHRY and CDR2 SYGVKD. This CDR3 has 15 residues. Trimming cost V 3 bases and J 5 bases; bases outside gene matches: 5. Here the CDR3 reads CAISEAGTGGYGYTF. The CDR3 DNA sequence: TGTGCCATCAGTGAAGCCGGGACAGGGGGATATGGCTACACCTTC.

This clonotype was counted at least ten times. The gene calls are TRBV7-9 and TRBJ1-2; no clear D. The CDR3 length is 12 residues. CDR1 and CDR2 (germline): SEHNR, FQNEAQ (reference sequence). Trimming removed 2 bases from V and 1 base from J, with 2 bases in between. The chain's CDR3 is CASSLLNYGYTF. In DNA, the CDR3 is TGTGCCAGCAGCTTACTTAACTATGGCTACACCTTC.

The rearrangement joins TRBV7-9 to TRBJ2-2, with 8 positions matching TRBD1. The CDR3 has 16 residues. Looked up from germline, CDR1 is SEHNR and CDR2 is FQNEAQ (reference sequence). V gave up 6 bases and J gave up 4 bases; unmatched junction bases: 10. The CDR3: CASRPPPGQATGELFF. The DNA for the CDR3 is TGTGCCAGCAGACCGCCCCCGGGACAGGCCACCGGGGAGCTGTTTTTT.